The rows below give T cell receptor beta chains drawn from one sample of a study of shared clonotypes between healthy human individuals. The table came from immunoSEQ multiplex PCR; TCRdb's copy has only in-frame clones and leaves some out. This sample has roughly 2.5 million clones; around 90% occur once, and the top ten carry roughly 0.14%. Sequencing was performed on naive CD4+ T cells sorted from blood. These receptors all stem from a man younger than 35 in good health. The CDR3 runs from the conserved cysteine through the conserved F or W. D genes are given only for firm matches. Rows may omit the clone size; those that give it use once, few, many or a size class.

v_call,j_call,clone_size,d_call,cdr3_nt,cdr3_aa
TRBV7-6,TRBJ1-6,NA,NA,TGTGCCAGCAGCCCTGTGAGTCAGGGCCGTTCACCCCTCCACTTT,CASSPVSQGRSPLHF
TRBV9,TRBJ1-2,NA,TRBD1,TGTGCCAGCAGCACCGCAGGGGGTCCTACCTATGGCTACACCTTC,CASSTAGGPTYGYTF
TRBV18,TRBJ2-7,NA,NA,TGTGCCAGCTCACTACAGGGAACGGGGAGCTCCTACGAGCAGTACTTC,CASSLQGTGSSYEQYF
TRBV27,TRBJ1-1,NA,TRBD1,TGTGCCAGCAGTTTAGCCCCCCGGACAGGGGGAACTGAAGCTTTCTTT,CASSLAPRTGGTEAFF
TRBV18,TRBJ2-2,NA,TRBD1,TGTGCCAGCTCACCGGACAGGACCGGGGAGCTGTTTTTT,CASSPDRTGELFF
TRBV5-1,TRBJ1-1,NA,NA,TGCGCCAGCAGCGAGCACAGGCCTCTGGAGGCTTTCTTT,CASSEHRPLEAFF
TRBV5-1,TRBJ1-1,NA,TRBD1,TGCGCCAGCAGCTTGGAGACGCCGGGACAGGGAAGAAGGAACACTGAAGCTTTCTTT,CASSLETPGQGRRNTEAFF
TRBV28,TRBJ1-4,NA,NA,TGTGCCAGCAGGGGGGGCGCGAATGAAAAACTGTTTTTT,CASRGGANEKLFF
TRBV6-1,TRBJ2-7,NA,NA,TGTGCCAGCGCCCTTATAGGGGGGGAAGGCGAGCAGTACTTC,CASALIGGEGEQYF
TRBV7-2,TRBJ2-5,NA,NA,TGTGCCAGCAGCCCGGGCTCCGGGACCCAGTACTTC,CASSPGSGTQYF
TRBV16,TRBJ1-6,NA,TRBD1,TGTGCCAGCAGCTTGGACAGGGGGAATTCACCCCTCCACTTT,CASSLDRGNSPLHF
TRBV27,TRBJ2-3,NA,TRBD1,TGTGCCAGCAGCTACAGGACAGGTTGGGGGACAGATACGCAGTATTTT,CASSYRTGWGTDTQYF
TRBV6-5,TRBJ1-1,NA,TRBD1,TGTGCCAGCAGTTTGCACAGGGGCGGCACTGAAGCTTTCTTT,CASSLHRGGTEAFF
TRBV9,TRBJ2-7,NA,NA,TGTGCCAGCAGCGTAGAGGTAGGGTTTGAGCAGTACTTC,CASSVEVGFEQYF
TRBV20-1,TRBJ1-1,NA,NA,TGCAGTGCCAGACGAGCGGTTGAAGCTTTCTTT,CSARRAVEAFF
TRBV11-2,TRBJ2-4,NA,NA,TGTGCCAGCAGCTCACTCCTCCGGGACACTCAGGACATTCAGTACTTC,CASSSLLRDTQDIQYF
TRBV7-8,TRBJ1-3,NA,NA,TGTGCCAGCAGCTCTCCTAAGGGTGACTCAAATTTT,CASSSPKGDSNF
TRBV7-2,TRBJ2-5,NA,NA,TGTGCCAGCAGCCCCTCCGATGGGGAGACCCAGTACTTC,CASSPSDGETQYF
TRBV25-1,TRBJ2-2,NA,NA,TGTGCCAGCAGTGAATGGAGACTAACGAACACCGGGGAGCTGTTTTTT,CASSEWRLTNTGELFF
TRBV7-2,TRBJ2-1,NA,TRBD1,TGTGCCAGCAGCTTCGGACAGGGGCTTGAGCAGTTCTTC,CASSFGQGLEQFF
TRBV7-9,TRBJ2-7,NA,TRBD2,TGTGCCAGCAGCCATCTGGCGGGGGGCTACGAGCAGTACTTC,CASSHLAGGYEQYF
TRBV5-1,TRBJ2-7,NA,NA,TGCGCCAGCAGCTTGGGGGTAGATGAGCAGTACTTC,CASSLGVDEQYF
TRBV6-1,TRBJ2-7,NA,TRBD2,TGTGCCAGCAGTCCTAGCGGGACCTCCTACGAGCAGTACTTC,CASSPSGTSYEQYF
TRBV6-1,TRBJ1-1,NA,NA,TGTGCCAGCAGTGAAGCGGGGCGGGGTTCCACTGAAGCTTTCTTT,CASSEAGRGSTEAFF
TRBV27,TRBJ1-2,NA,NA,TGTGCCAGCGCCCACAGGGAGCAAAACTATGGCTACACCTTC,CASAHREQNYGYTF
TRBV5-1,TRBJ2-5,NA,NA,TGCGCCAGCAGCCCCCAAGGCGTGGAGACCCAGTACTTC,CASSPQGVETQYF
TRBV9,TRBJ1-3,NA,NA,TGTGCCAGCAGCCTCGGTCAGGCTCCTGGAAACACCATATATTTT,CASSLGQAPGNTIYF
TRBV30,TRBJ2-6,NA,NA,TGTGCCTGGACCATGGGGGCTGGGGCCAACGTCCTGACTTTC,CAWTMGAGANVLTF
TRBV6-5,TRBJ2-7,NA,TRBD1,TGTGCCAGCAGTTACCGGATGCCCGGACAGGTCTACGAGCAGTACTTC,CASSYRMPGQVYEQYF
TRBV10-1,TRBJ2-3,NA,TRBD1,TGCGCCAGCAGTGAGACAGGGGCGTCCACAGATACGCAGTATTTT,CASSETGASTDTQYF
TRBV7-3,TRBJ2-3,NA,NA,TGTGCCAGCAGCCCTCTGGGCCACATCACAGATACGCAGTATTTT,CASSPLGHITDTQYF
TRBV6-1,TRBJ2-3,NA,TRBD2,TGTGCCAGCAGTGAATGGACTAGCGGGGCCCCCACAGATACGCAGTATTTT,CASSEWTSGAPTDTQYF
TRBV5-1,TRBJ2-2,NA,NA,TGCGCCAGCAGCTTGGAGGGCGCGGCGAACACCGGGGAGCTGTTTTTT,CASSLEGAANTGELFF
TRBV18,TRBJ2-7,NA,NA,TGTGCCAGCTCACCAAAGAGTTCCAGGGAGGTCGAGCAGTACTTC,CASSPKSSREVEQYF
TRBV7-9,TRBJ2-3,NA,TRBD2,TGTGCCAGCAGCTTGGGCGCGGGAGAAGATACGCAGTATTTT,CASSLGAGEDTQYF
TRBV9,TRBJ1-1,few,NA,TGTGCCAGCAGCGTAGGATCTAACACTGAAGCTTTCTTT,CASSVGSNTEAFF
TRBV11-2,TRBJ1-2,once,TRBD1,TGTGCCAGCAGCTTAGCCCCCACAGGGGGCGGGAGCTATGGCTACACCTTC,CASSLAPTGGGSYGYTF
TRBV5-1,TRBJ1-1,NA,NA,TGCGCCAGCAGCTTCGCAGTCTCATTGAACACTGAAGCTTTCTTT,CASSFAVSLNTEAFF
TRBV6-6,TRBJ1-5,NA,NA,TGTGCCAGCAGTTACTCTGTTCAGGGTCAGCCCCAGCATTTT,CASSYSVQGQPQHF
TRBV7-3,TRBJ2-1,NA,NA,TGTGCCAGCGCACAAACCGGGGTGAACAATGAGCAGTTCTTC,CASAQTGVNNEQFF
TRBV30,TRBJ2-2,NA,NA,TGTGCCTGGAGAATAAGCGCGAACACCGGGGAGCTGTTTTTT,CAWRISANTGELFF
TRBV9,TRBJ2-7,NA,NA,TGTGCCAGCAGCGTAGGGAACTCAGGGAAGAAAAACGAGCAGTACTTC,CASSVGNSGKKNEQYF
TRBV6-1,TRBJ1-3,NA,NA,TGTGCCAGCAGTGAAGCGTCCTTGGGGGGCGTCTCTGGAAACACCATATATTTT,CASSEASLGGVSGNTIYF
TRBV2,TRBJ1-2,NA,NA,TGTGCCAGCCGTCGGGGGGCTAATAACTATGGCTACACCTTC,CASRRGANNYGYTF
TRBV4-1,TRBJ2-2,NA,TRBD2,TGCGCCAGCAGCCCCGAATCGAGACTAGCTGCCGCGAACACCGGGGAGCTGTTTTTT,CASSPESRLAAANTGELFF
TRBV6-5,TRBJ1-1,NA,NA,TGTGCCAGCAGTTACTCAGGCGGTACCACTGAAGCTTTCTTT,CASSYSGGTTEAFF